These T cell receptor beta chains were read from a single sample in a study of radiotherapy plus CTLA-4 blockade in lung cancer. Data came from immunoSEQ multiplex PCR; TCRdb stores just in-frame clones and leaves some out. The data contain some 25,000 clones, 60% to 85% of them singletons. The sequencing used peripheral blood, collected from a patient treated with radiotherapy plus ipilimumab. The receptor set was obtained from a human donor with non-small cell lung cancer whose response to radiotherapy plus ipilimumab could not be evaluated. Each CDR3 is given with its conserved first and last residue. The D gene is left open where the match is weak. Clone size is given for some rows only: seen once, a few or many times, or a class if the clone is expanded.

D gene | CDR3 length | J gene | V gene | clone size | CDR3 protein | CDR3 DNA
. | 13 | TRBJ1-2 | TRBV7-9 | . | CASSLSWAYGYTF | TGTGCCAGCAGCTTATCCTGGGCCTATGGCTACACCTTC
TRBD2 | 13 | TRBJ2-1 | TRBV6-6 | . | CASSYSGGGEQFF | TGTGCCAGCAGTTACTCGGGGGGGGGTGAGCAGTTCTTC
. | 12 | TRBJ2-5 | TRBV25-1 | . | CASSEIRETQYF | TGTGCCAGCAGTGAAATCCGGGAGACCCAGTACTTC
TRBD2 | 13 | TRBJ2-5 | TRBV10-2 | once | CASGLAGQETQYF | TGCGCCAGCGGACTAGCGGGACAAGAGACCCAGTACTTC
TRBD1 | 15 | TRBJ1-5 | TRBV5-1 | few | CASSLGQGSNQPQHF | TGCGCCAGCAGCTTGGGACAGGGGAGCAATCAGCCCCAGCATTTT
. | 14 | TRBJ2-3 | TRBV11-2 | once | CASSLVGRTDTQYF | TGTGCCAGCAGCTTAGTTGGGAGAACAGATACGCAGTATTTT
TRBD2 | 15 | TRBJ2-1 | TRBV6-5 | medium-sized | CASSRGLAVYNEQFF | TGTGCCAGCAGTAGGGGACTAGCGGTTTACAATGAGCAGTTCTTC
TRBD1 | 16 | TRBJ1-5 | TRBV30 | . | CAWSFFGTAFNQPQHF | TGTGCCTGGAGTTTTTTTGGGACAGCCTTTAATCAGCCCCAGCATTTT
TRBD2 | 14 | TRBJ2-7 | TRBV2 | . | CATGLAPLSYEQYF | TGTGCCACCGGACTAGCTCCCCTCTCCTACGAGCAGTACTTC
TRBD2 | 21 | TRBJ2-6 | TRBV18 | few | CASSRWGTSGRGSSGANVLTF | TGTGCCAGCTCACGCTGGGGAACTAGCGGGAGAGGGAGCTCTGGGGCCAACGTCCTGACTTTC
. | 16 | TRBJ1-2 | TRBV5-5 | few | CASTTSPGEDKYGYTF | TGTGCCAGCACCACATCCCCGGGGGAGGACAAATATGGCTACACCTTC
TRBD1 | 14 | TRBJ2-1 | TRBV5-1 | . | CASSLGPGGNEQFF | TGCGCCAGCAGCTTGGGGCCAGGGGGCAATGAGCAGTTCTTC
TRBD1 | 14 | TRBJ2-1 | TRBV5-1 | few | CASSLRDRVHEQFF | TGCGCCAGCAGCTTAAGGGACAGGGTCCATGAGCAGTTCTTC
TRBD2 | 14 | TRBJ2-1 | TRBV23-1 | . | CASSLAGEDNEQFF | TGCGCCAGCAGTCTAGCGGGAGAGGACAATGAGCAGTTCTTC
TRBD1 | 13 | TRBJ1-2 | TRBV7-2 | . | CASSSSTGNGYTF | TGTGCCAGCAGCTCATCGACAGGGAATGGCTACACCTTC
. | 17 | TRBJ1-2 | TRBV19 | . | CASTYPLPKGGYYGYTF | TGTGCCAGTACATACCCACTCCCAAAGGGAGGTTACTATGGCTACACCTTC
TRBD1 | 15 | TRBJ1-1 | TRBV29-1 | . | CSVEGDDRANTEAFF | TGCAGCGTTGAAGGAGATGACAGGGCGAACACTGAAGCTTTCTTT
. | 12 | TRBJ1-2 | TRBV10-1 | medium-sized | CASSENGDVYTF | TGCGCCAGCAGTGAGAACGGGGATGTCTACACCTTC
TRBD1 | 16 | TRBJ2-7 | TRBV7-2 | . | CASSKNGQGSRNEQYF | TGTGCCAGCAGCAAAAATGGACAGGGGAGTAGGAACGAGCAGTACTTC
. | 13 | TRBJ2-6 | TRBV30 | . | CAWSTPGANVLTF | TGTGCCTGGAGCACACCTGGGGCCAACGTCCTGACTTTC
TRBD1 | 15 | TRBJ1-2 | TRBV27 | medium-sized | CASSLEGRGQYGYTF | TGTGCCAGCAGTTTAGAGGGCAGGGGGCAATATGGCTACACCTTC
TRBD1 | 14 | TRBJ2-1 | TRBV2 | few | CASSQAQGDNEQFF | TGTGCCAGCAGTCAGGCTCAGGGGGACAATGAGCAGTTCTTC
. | 14 | TRBJ1-4 | TRBV18 | few | CASSRVGGNEKLFF | TGTGCCAGCTCACGCGTAGGCGGTAATGAAAAACTGTTTTTT
. | 13 | TRBJ2-5 | TRBV5-1 | . | CASSLGTQGTQYF | TGCGCCAGCAGCTTGGGGACCCAGGGGACCCAGTACTTC
. | 14 | TRBJ2-2 | TRBV6-1 | . | CASIYRENTGELFF | TGTGCCAGCATCTACAGAGAGAACACCGGGGAGCTGTTTTTT
. | 15 | TRBJ2-3 | TRBV7-9 | . | CASSSGASSTDTQYF | TGTGCCAGCAGCTCTGGGGCGAGTAGCACAGATACGCAGTATTTT
. | 15 | TRBJ2-7 | TRBV5-4 | . | CASSSWRERMGEQYF | TGTGCCAGCAGCTCCTGGCGGGAAAGGATGGGGGAGCAGTACTTC
. | 14 | TRBJ2-1 | TRBV12-1 | . | CASSFSQGDNEQFF | TGTGCCAGCAGCTTTTCACAGGGCGACAATGAGCAGTTCTTC
. | 17 | TRBJ1-5 | TRBV6-1 | . | CASSVATRGGSNQPQHF | TGTGCCAGCAGTGTCGCCACCCGGGGGGGAAGCAATCAGCCCCAGCATTTT
. | 15 | TRBJ1-2 | TRBV28 | . | CASSLWAGVDDGYTF | TGTGCCAGCAGTTTATGGGCAGGGGTTGACGATGGCTACACCTTC
. | 16 | TRBJ2-5 | TRBV25-1 | . | CASSESGREYQETQYF | TGTGCCAGCAGTGAATCAGGCAGGGAATACCAAGAGACCCAGTACTTC
TRBD2 | 16 | TRBJ2-7 | TRBV28 | . | CASSFGTSGSSYEQYF | TGTGCCAGCAGTTTCGGGACTAGCGGGAGCTCCTACGAGCAGTACTTC
TRBD1 | 15 | TRBJ1-2 | TRBV6-1 | . | CASSRDSLFGYGYTF | TGTGCCAGCAGTCGGGACAGTCTCTTCGGCTATGGCTACACCTTC
TRBD2 | 16 | TRBJ2-1 | TRBV10-3 | . | CAISEGLAGARNEQFF | TGTGCCATCAGTGAGGGACTAGCGGGAGCGCGGAATGAGCAGTTCTTC
. | 14 | TRBJ1-3 | TRBV5-6 | . | CASSGGFSGNTIYF | TGTGCCAGCAGTGGAGGGTTCTCTGGAAACACCATATATTTT
TRBD2 | 15 | TRBJ2-3 | TRBV28 | . | CASSLPSGLTDTQYF | TGTGCCAGCAGTTTACCTAGCGGGCTCACAGATACGCAGTATTTT
TRBD1 | 16 | TRBJ2-2 | TRBV9 | . | CASSVVGQGPTGELFF | TGTGCCAGCAGCGTAGTCGGACAGGGTCCTACCGGGGAGCTGTTTTTT
. | 14 | TRBJ2-5 | TRBV5-6 | . | CASSIGALRETQYF | TGTGCCAGCAGCATCGGTGCCCTTCGGGAGACCCAGTACTTC
. | 13 | TRBJ2-4 | TRBV10-3 | few | CAISESVGGPGYF | TGTGCCATCAGTGAGTCGGTGGGCGGGCCGGGGTACTTC
TRBD2 | 13 | TRBJ2-1 | TRBV11-1 | few | CASSSQRRGKQFF | TGTGCCAGCAGCTCCCAAAGGCGGGGGAAGCAGTTCTTC
. | 14 | TRBJ1-1 | TRBV12-5 | . | CASGSNRVNTEAFF | TGTGCTAGTGGCTCCAACCGGGTGAACACTGAAGCTTTCTTT
TRBD1 | 13 | TRBJ1-1 | TRBV7-9 | . | CASSWTGSTEAFF | TGTGCCAGCAGCTGGACAGGGAGCACTGAAGCTTTCTTT
TRBD1 | 16 | TRBJ1-2 | TRBV5-1 | . | CASSLTGTGVPYGYTF | TGCGCCAGCAGCTTAACCGGGACAGGGGTCCCGTATGGCTACACCTTC
. | 15 | TRBJ2-7 | TRBV7-8 | . | CASSSRRLSSYEQYF | TGTGCCAGCAGCTCGAGGCGTCTCAGCTCCTACGAGCAGTACTTC
TRBD1 | 14 | TRBJ1-2 | TRBV30 | few | CAWSKPGQGYGYTF | TGTGCCTGGAGTAAACCGGGACAGGGCTATGGCTACACCTTC
. | 14 | TRBJ1-1 | TRBV10-3 | . | CAITATPEGTEAFF | TGTGCCATCACCGCGACCCCGGAGGGGACTGAAGCTTTCTTT
. | 14 | TRBJ2-7 | TRBV18 | . | CASSPQRRSYEQYF | TGTGCCAGCTCACCACAGCGGAGATCCTACGAGCAGTACTTC
TRBD2 | 17 | TRBJ2-6 | TRBV19 | few | CASTPFRGGVGANVLTF | TGTGCCAGTACCCCATTCCGCGGGGGTGTTGGGGCCAACGTCCTGACTTTC
. | 13 | TRBJ2-1 | TRBV7-2 | . | CASSVRYDNEQFF | TGTGCCAGCAGCGTCCGGTACGACAATGAGCAGTTCTTC
. | 15 | TRBJ1-6 | TRBV18 | . | CASSPRTENSEPLHF | TGTGCCAGCTCACCCCGGACAGAGAATAGCGAACCCCTCCACTTT
TRBD1 | 15 | TRBJ2-7 | TRBV18 | . | CASSPPGQGMYEQYF | TGTGCCAGCTCCCCCCCGGGACAGGGTATGTACGAGCAGTACTTC
TRBD1 | 14 | TRBJ2-3 | TRBV19 | . | CASSTGGETDTQYF | TGTGCCAGTAGCACAGGGGGCGAGACAGATACGCAGTATTTT
. | 16 | TRBJ2-1 | TRBV5-1 | once | CASSLGQVVLYNEQFF | TGCGCCAGCAGCTTGGGACAGGTCGTCCTATACAATGAGCAGTTCTTC